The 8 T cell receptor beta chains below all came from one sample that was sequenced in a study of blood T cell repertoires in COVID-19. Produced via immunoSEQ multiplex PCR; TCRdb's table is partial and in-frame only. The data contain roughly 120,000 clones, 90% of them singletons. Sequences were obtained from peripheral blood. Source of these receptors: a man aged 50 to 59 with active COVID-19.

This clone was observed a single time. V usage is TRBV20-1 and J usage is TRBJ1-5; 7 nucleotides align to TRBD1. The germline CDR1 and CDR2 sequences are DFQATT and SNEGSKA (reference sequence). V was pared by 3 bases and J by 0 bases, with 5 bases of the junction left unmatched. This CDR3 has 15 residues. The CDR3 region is CSASEGAYSNQPQHF. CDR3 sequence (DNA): TGCAGTGCTAGTGAGGGGGCCTATAGCAATCAGCCCCAGCATTTT.

The CDR3 loop is CSVGQGEGQPQHF. The CDR3 bases are TGCAGCGTGGGACAGGGGGAAGGTCAGCCCCAGCATTTT. This chain uses TRBV29-1 with TRBJ1-5; 11 nucleotides line up with TRBD1. In germline, CDR1 is SQVTM, CDR2 ANQGSEA. This CDR3 contains 13 residues. Trimming took 6 bases from V and 6 from J; bases not matched to a gene: 4. The full variable domain, in which reference TRBV29-1 and TRBJ1-5 provide the parts outside the CDR3, is SAVISQKPSRDICQRGTSLTIQCQVDSQVTMMFWYRQQPGQSLTLIATANQGSEATYESGFVIDKFPISRPNLTFSTLTVSNMSPEDSSIYLCSVGQGEGQPQHFGDGTRLSIL.

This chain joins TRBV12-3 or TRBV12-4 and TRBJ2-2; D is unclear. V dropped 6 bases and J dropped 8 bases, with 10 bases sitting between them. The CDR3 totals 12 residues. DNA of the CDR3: TGTGCCAGCAGCCAATCCAGGGGGGAGCTGTTTTTT. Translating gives CASSQSRGELFF.

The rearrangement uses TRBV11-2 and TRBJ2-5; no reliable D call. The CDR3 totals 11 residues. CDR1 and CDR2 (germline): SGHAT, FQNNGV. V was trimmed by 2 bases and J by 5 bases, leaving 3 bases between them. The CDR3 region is CASSLRETQYF. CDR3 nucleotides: TGTGCCAGCAGCTTACGGGAGACCCAGTACTTC. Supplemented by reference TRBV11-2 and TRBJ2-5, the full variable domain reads EAGVAQSPRYKIIEKRQSVAFWCNPISGHATLYWYQQILGQGPKLLIQFQNNGVVDDSQLPKDRFSAERLKGVDSTLKIQPAKLEDSAVYLCASSLRETQYFGPGTRLLVL.

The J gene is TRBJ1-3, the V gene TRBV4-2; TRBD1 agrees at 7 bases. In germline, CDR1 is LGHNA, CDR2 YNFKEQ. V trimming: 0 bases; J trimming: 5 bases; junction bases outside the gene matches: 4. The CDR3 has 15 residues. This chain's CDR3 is CASSQDTGDRNTIYF. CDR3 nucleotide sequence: TGTGCCAGCAGCCAAGACACAGGGGACCGAAACACCATATATTTT.

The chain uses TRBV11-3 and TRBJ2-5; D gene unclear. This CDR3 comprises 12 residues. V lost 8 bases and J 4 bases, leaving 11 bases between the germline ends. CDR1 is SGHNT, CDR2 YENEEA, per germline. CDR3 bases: TGTGCCAGCGCCAAAACATCAGAGACCCAGTACTTC. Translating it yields CASAKTSETQYF.

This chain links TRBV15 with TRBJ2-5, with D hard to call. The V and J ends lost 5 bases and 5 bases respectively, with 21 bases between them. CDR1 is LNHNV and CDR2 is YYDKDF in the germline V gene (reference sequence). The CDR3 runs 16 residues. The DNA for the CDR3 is TGTGCCACCAGCGCAGACGGATATCTAGTCGGCGAGACCCAGTACTTC. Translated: CATSADGYLVGETQYF.

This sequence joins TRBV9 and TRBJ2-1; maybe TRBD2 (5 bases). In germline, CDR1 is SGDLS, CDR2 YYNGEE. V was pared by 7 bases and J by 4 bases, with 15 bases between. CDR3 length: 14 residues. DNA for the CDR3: TGTGCCAGCTCCGGGATGACTAAATACAATGAGCAGTTCTTC. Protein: CASSGMTKYNEQFF. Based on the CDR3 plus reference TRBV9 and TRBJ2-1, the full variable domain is DSGVTQTPKHLITATGQRVTLRCSPRSGDLSVYWYQQSLDQGLQFLIQYYNGEERAKGNILERFSAQQFPDLHSELNLSSLELGDSALYFCASSGMTKYNEQFFGPGTRLTVL.